Here is one T cell receptor (beta chain) with its context. The antigen remains unidentified. The germline gene is not matched at one end of the junction; a read error may be the cause. The CDR3 contains 16 residues. Germline CDR1 is SGHRS and CDR2 is YFSETQ. This record belongs to a study of CD8 T cells in ankylosing spondylitis. Quantitative 5'-RACE was performed with molecular barcodes, and it yielded the TCR beta libraries. TCRdb fed the 5' RACE reads into MiXCR, producing one record per CDR3 protein. The table shows fewer than 250,000 distinct CDR3 sequences, with roughly a tenth occurring only once. Study results and caveats: Apparently characteristic of ankylosing spondylitis blood was a TCR beta motif (about 8 highly homologous variants).

The sample was blood, either unsorted or a sorted T cell fraction (not recorded which). This sequence originates from a male donor with ankylosing spondylitis or in good health (not recorded which). The chain employs TRBV5-1 and TRBJ2-3; perhaps TRBD2 as D (6 bases). DNA of the CDR3: TGCGTCAGCAGCTTGGTCGCGGGGAAAGGGGTAGATACGCAGTATTTT. It codes for CVSSLVAGKGVDTQYF.